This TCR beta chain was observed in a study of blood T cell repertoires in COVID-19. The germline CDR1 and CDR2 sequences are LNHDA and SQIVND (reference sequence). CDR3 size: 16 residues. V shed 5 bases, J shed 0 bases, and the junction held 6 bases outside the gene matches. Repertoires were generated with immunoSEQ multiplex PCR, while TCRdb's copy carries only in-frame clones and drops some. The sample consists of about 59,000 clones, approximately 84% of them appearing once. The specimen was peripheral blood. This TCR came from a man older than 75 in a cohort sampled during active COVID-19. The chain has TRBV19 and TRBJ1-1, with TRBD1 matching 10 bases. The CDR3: CASSFRDRGLNTEAFF. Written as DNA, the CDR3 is TGTGCCAGTAGTTTTCGGGACAGGGGTTTGAACACTGAAGCTTTCTTT.